A single sample is the source of the 25 T cell receptor beta chains below, sequenced in a study of blood T cell repertoires in COVID-19. Data came from immunoSEQ multiplex PCR; TCRdb stores just in-frame clones and leaves some out. The sample records some 140,000 clones, approximately 83% being singletons. The sequencing input was peripheral blood. The receptors were gathered from a woman aged 60-75 years with acute or convalescent COVID-19.

This clone has more than one count but fewer than ten. V gene TRBV18 combines with J gene TRBJ2-7; D unresolved. The CDR3 has 14 amino acids. The V gene's germline CDR1 is KGHSH and CDR2 LQKENI. Trimming cost V 6 bases and J 0 bases, with 12 bases left between them. The CDR3 DNA sequence: TGTGCCAGCTCTCCGGGTCCGGGCTCCTACGAGCAGTACGTC. Its protein product is CASSPGPGSYEQYV.

In nucleotides, the CDR3 is TGCGCCAGCAGCTTGGGGACAACAGATACGCAGTATTTT. Translation gives CASSLGTTDTQYF. The chain carries TRBV5-1 and TRBJ2-3; possible D gene TRBD1, 5 bases. This CDR3 has 13 amino acids. Germline V lookup: CDR1 SGHRS, CDR2 YFSETQ. V was pared by 0 bases and J by 3 bases, with 5 bases between.

This chain links TRBV28 with TRBJ1-1, with 7 bases that match TRBD1. The ends lost 6 bases at V and 0 bases at J; junction bases unmatched: 10. The CDR3 runs to 16 residues. Germline assignment: CDR1 MDHEN and CDR2 SYDVKM. The CDR3 bases are TGTGCCAGCAGGGCAAGGGGGACAGTTATGAACACTGAAGCTTTCTTT. This codes for CASRARGTVMNTEAFF.

CDR3 protein: CASSLIQGTNEKLFF. The CDR3 DNA reads TGTGCCAGCAGCTTAATACAGGGCACTAATGAAAAACTGTTTTTT. The J gene is TRBJ1-4, the V gene TRBV7-9; D is perhaps TRBD1 (6 bases). Germline V lookup: CDR1 SEHNR, CDR2 FQNEAQ (reference sequence). Trimming took 2 bases from V and 2 from J, leaving 9 bases between them. The CDR3 extends over 15 amino acids.

This clone has a single count. The DNA of the CDR3 is TGTGCCAGCAGCCTTTACTCCCGGGTCGCGTTCGGCTACACCTTC. It codes for CASSLYSRVAFGYTF. V and J are TRBV6-5 and TRBJ1-2; D unresolved. Germline CDR1 MNHEY, CDR2 SVGAGI. The CDR3 has 15 residues. V was cut by 6 bases and J by 8 bases, with 22 bases left in between.

The J gene is TRBJ1-1, the V gene TRBV30; D might be TRBD1 (5 bases). V lost 3 bases and J 0 bases, leaving 8 bases between the germline ends. There are 13 residues in the CDR3. The germline V gene has CDR1 GTSNPN and CDR2 SVGIG (reference sequence). The CDR3 region has the DNA TGTGCCTGGAGGGGACTCTTGAACACTGAAGCTTTCTTT. Residues: CAWRGLLNTEAFF.

V is TRBV7-6 and J is TRBJ1-1, with D possibly being TRBD1 (5 bases). CDR1 SGHVS and CDR2 FNYEAQ come from the germline V gene. Trimming removed 0 bases at V and 0 bases at J, with 11 bases between. This CDR3 is 16 amino acids long. The CDR3 nucleotides are TGTGCCAGCAGCTTAGCGGCGACAGCCATGAACACTGAAGCTTTCTTT. Protein product: CASSLAATAMNTEAFF.

The chain recombines TRBV7-2 with TRBJ2-5, with unresolved D. Deletions cut 0 bases from V and 5 bases from J, with 10 bases between. The CDR3 runs to 14 residues. Per the germline V gene, CDR1 is SGHTA and CDR2 is FQGNSA. The chain's CDR3 is CASSLATLGETQYF. The CDR3 DNA sequence: TGTGCCAGCAGCTTAGCCACCCTCGGGGAGACCCAGTACTTC.

The chain carries TRBV27 and TRBJ1-6; D is uncertain. Germline assignment: CDR1 MNHEY and CDR2 SMNVEV (reference sequence). CDR3 size: 16 residues. Trimming shortened V by 6 bases and J by 0 bases, and 12 bases separated the two germline ends. The CDR3 DNA follows: TGTGCCAGCAGGCTCAGGCCCAGCTCCTATAATTCACCCCTCCACTTT. Amino acid sequence: CASRLRPSSYNSPLHF.

The V call is TRBV28, the J call TRBJ2-1; 13 nucleotides line up with TRBD2. V lost 4 bases to trimming and J lost 7 bases; unmatched junction nucleotides: 4. CDR3 size: 15 residues. Per germline, CDR1 MDHEN and CDR2 SYDVKM. The CDR3 DNA reads as TGTGCCAGCAGTTCCTTGACTAGCGGGGGGAATGAGCAGTTCTTC. Translating gives CASSSLTSGGNEQFF.

The chain is built from TRBV6-4 and TRBJ1-2; 9 bases match TRBD1. CDR1 is MRHNA and CDR2 is SNTAGT in the germline V gene. Trimming took 4 bases from V and 8 from J; bases not matched to a gene: 11. This CDR3 comprises 15 residues. CDR3 region: CASSVSQGAHYGYTF. DNA for the CDR3: TGTGCCAGCAGTGTCTCACAGGGGGCGCATTACGGCTACACCTTC.

The V gene is TRBV18, the J gene TRBJ1-1; no clear D. Trimming took off 1 base at V and 7 bases at J, with 7 bases between the two ends. The CDR3 consists of 12 residues. The germline CDR1 and CDR2 sequences are KGHSH and LQKENI. DNA for the CDR3: TGTGCCAGCTCACCACAGCGAGATGAAGCTTTCTTT. Amino acid sequence: CASSPQRDEAFF.

The V and J genes are TRBV5-4 and TRBJ1-3; a possible D gene is TRBD1 (6 bases). CDR3 length: 14 residues. Germline CDR1 and CDR2: SGHNT and YYREEE (reference sequence). V lost 4 bases to trimming and J lost 0 bases, with 8 bases between them. The CDR3 DNA reads as TGTGCCAGCAGCACAGGGAACTCTGGAAACACCATATATTTT. Translation: CASSTGNSGNTIYF.

This clone turned up a few times. This CDR3 reads CASCKPPGTSVDEQYF. The CDR3 nucleotides are TGTGCCAGCTGTAAACCCCCCGGGACTAGCGTGGACGAGCAGTACTTC. The J gene is TRBJ2-7, the V gene TRBV7-9, with 10 bases lining up with TRBD2. The V segment lost 8 bases and the J segment 5 bases; nucleotides outside the gene matches: 15. CDR1 and CDR2 from the germline V gene are SEHNR and FQNEAQ (reference sequence). The CDR3 runs to 16 residues.

In its sample, this clone was seen once. This sequence joins TRBV7-8 and TRBJ2-2; the match to TRBD1 covers 11 bases. Germline-derived CDR1 and CDR2 are SGHVS and FQNEAQ. The junction had 10 bases not matched to a gene; V was cut back by 4 bases and J by 6 bases. The CDR3 runs 17 residues. CDR3 residues: CASSSDGTGGRPGELFF. For the CDR3, the DNA is TGTGCCAGCAGCTCAGACGGGACAGGGGGTAGACCCGGGGAGCTGTTTTTT.

The rearrangement links TRBV11-2 to TRBJ1-2; unclear D gene. Germline loops: CDR1 SGHAT, CDR2 FQNNGV. V was pared by 3 bases and J by 2 bases, with 13 bases between. This CDR3 region has 15 residues. This CDR3 is CASSLAVAPNYGYTF. CDR3 coding DNA: TGTGCCAGCAGCTTGGCGGTCGCCCCAAACTATGGCTACACCTTC. The full variable domain, rest sourced from reference TRBV11-2 and TRBJ1-2, is EAGVAQSPRYKIIEKRQSVAFWCNPISGHATLYWYQQILGQGPKLLIQFQNNGVVDDSQLPKDRFSAERLKGVDSTLKIQPAKLEDSAVYLCASSLAVAPNYGYTFGSGTRLTVV.

This clone was detected only a few times. This chain links TRBV10-3 with TRBJ1-2; 8 nucleotides line up with TRBD1. Germline V CDR1 and CDR2: ENHRY, SYGVKD. V trimming: 8 bases; J trimming: 4 bases; junction bases outside the gene matches: 9. This CDR3 is 14 amino acids long. The CDR3 is CAIGQGQSFYGYTF. Written as DNA, the CDR3 is TGTGCCATCGGACAGGGACAATCGTTCTATGGCTACACCTTC.

To note about this clone: Compared with germline, one end of the junction differs, possibly owing to a read error. This sequence joins TRBV7-2 and TRBJ1-1; D not certain. The germline CDR1 and CDR2 sequences are SGHTA and FQGNSA. This CDR3 is built from 12 residues. In DNA, the CDR3 is TGTGCCAGCAGCTTAGCAGGCAGGTTTTCCACGTTT. Protein product: CASSLAGRFSTF.

The chain links TRBV6-6 to TRBJ1-5, with D maybe TRBD1 (6 bases). V lost 2 bases, J lost 3 bases, and 11 bases lay in between. CDR3 length: 15 residues. Germline-derived CDR1 and CDR2 are MNHNY and SVGAGI (reference sequence). The CDR3 sequence is CASSYEGGNNQPQHF. CDR3 DNA: TGTGCCAGCAGTTACGAAGGGGGTAACAATCAGCCCCAGCATTTT.

This sequence joins TRBV5-4 and TRBJ1-2; D remains unclear. Germline CDR1 reads SGHNT; CDR2 reads YYREEE (reference sequence). V lost 0 bases to trimming and J lost 4 bases, with 10 bases between them. CDR3 size: 14 residues. CDR3 loop: CASSLVRGGYGYTF. The CDR3 region has the DNA TGTGCCAGCAGCTTGGTTCGGGGAGGCTATGGCTACACCTTC.

This sequence joins TRBV4-2 and TRBJ2-1; tentative D call: TRBD2 (6 bases). V dropped 0 bases and J dropped 6 bases, with 18 bases sitting between them. The CDR3 spans 17 residues. Germline V gene lookup returns CDR1 LGHNA and CDR2 YNFKEQ. The DNA of the CDR3 is TGTGCCAGCAGCCAAGACTACAGACTAGGGGTCGGCAATGAGCAGTTCTTC. This translates into CASSQDYRLGVGNEQFF.

V usage is TRBV10-3 and J usage is TRBJ2-5; TRBD1 is a possible D gene (6 bases). Trimming took off 7 bases at V and 5 bases at J, with 14 bases between the two ends. CDR1 and CDR2 from the germline V gene are ENHRY and SYGVKD. This CDR3 comprises 13 residues. DNA for the CDR3: TGTGCCATCAAAGGGGGTTGGAGCGAGACCCAGTACTTC. This translates into CAIKGGWSETQYF.

This clone was seen only a few times. The chain couples TRBV7-9 to TRBJ1-3; D might be TRBD1 (6 bases). Germline assignment: CDR1 SEHNR and CDR2 FQNEAQ (reference sequence). Trimming removed 5 bases at V and 1 base at J, with 18 bases between. The CDR3 has 17 amino acids. The CDR3 region has the DNA TGTGCCAGCAGCAGAGCCATGGGACAAGGGTCTGGAAACACCATATATTTT. This translates into CASSRAMGQGSGNTIYF.

The chain combines TRBV19 with TRBJ2-3; 16 bases align to TRBD2. The CDR3 is 18 residues long. V shed 7 bases, J shed 6 bases, and the junction held 13 bases outside the gene matches. The germline V gene encodes CDR1 LNHDA and CDR2 SQIVND (reference sequence). The CDR3 coding sequence is TGTGCCAGTAATAAGGAAGGGACTAGCGGGGGGGCGTGGGATACGCAGTATTTT. This translates into CASNKEGTSGGAWDTQYF.

V usage is TRBV7-3 and J usage is TRBJ2-3; 10 bases align to TRBD1. Germline loops: CDR1 SGHTA, CDR2 FQGTGA. CDR3 size: 16 residues. V gave up 2 bases and J gave up 4 bases; unmatched junction bases: 6. The DNA for the CDR3 is TGTGCCAGCAGCTTAGGGGACAGGGGAGGAGCAGATACGCAGTATTTT. Residues: CASSLGDRGGADTQYF.